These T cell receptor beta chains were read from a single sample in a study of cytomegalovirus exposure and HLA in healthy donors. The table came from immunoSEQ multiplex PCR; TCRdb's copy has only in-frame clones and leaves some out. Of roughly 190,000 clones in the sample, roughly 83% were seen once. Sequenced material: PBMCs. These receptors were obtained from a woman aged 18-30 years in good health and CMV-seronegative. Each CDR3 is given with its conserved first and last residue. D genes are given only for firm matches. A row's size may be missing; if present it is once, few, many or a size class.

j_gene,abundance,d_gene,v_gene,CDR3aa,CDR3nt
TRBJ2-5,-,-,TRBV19,CASRQGQVETQYF,TGTGCCAGTAGACAAGGTCAGGTGGAGACCCAGTACTTC
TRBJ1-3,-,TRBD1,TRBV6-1,CASSERPAGGFGNTIYF,TGTGCCAGCAGTGAAAGACCGGCAGGGGGTTTTGGAAACACCATATATTTT
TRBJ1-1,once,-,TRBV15,CATSRAGTPNTEAFF,TGTGCCACCAGCCGAGCCGGGACACCAAACACTGAAGCTTTCTTT
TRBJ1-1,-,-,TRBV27,CATQAISRGVPEAFF,TGTGCCACGCAAGCTATCTCCCGGGGGGTCCCTGAAGCTTTCTTT
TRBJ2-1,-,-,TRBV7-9,CASSLYIRDEQFF,TGTGCCAGCAGCTTGTATATTCGGGATGAGCAGTTCTTC
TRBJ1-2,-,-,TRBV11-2,CASSSLRGAPAGYTF,TGTGCCAGCAGCTCGCTTCGCGGGGCCCCCGCTGGCTACACCTTC
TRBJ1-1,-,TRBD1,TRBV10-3,CAISADRSAFF,TGTGCCATCAGTGCGGACAGGTCGGCTTTCTTT
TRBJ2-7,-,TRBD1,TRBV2,CASRKTGNRYEQYF,TGTGCCAGCAGAAAGACAGGGAACCGCTACGAGCAGTACTTC
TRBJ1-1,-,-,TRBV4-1,CASRGLLRGTEAFF,TGCGCCAGCCGCGGCCTCCTCCGGGGCACTGAAGCTTTCTTT
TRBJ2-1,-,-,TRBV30,CAWSSSPTTYNEQFF,TGTGCCTGGAGCAGTTCTCCGACTACCTACAATGAGCAGTTCTTC
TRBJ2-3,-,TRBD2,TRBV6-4,CASSAERGGSTDTQYF,TGTGCCAGCTCCGCGGAGCGGGGAGGGAGCACAGATACGCAGTATTTT
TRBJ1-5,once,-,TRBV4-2,CASSPETGNQPQHF,TGTGCCAGCAGCCCGGAAACAGGGAATCAGCCCCAGCATTTT
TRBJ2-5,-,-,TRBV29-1,CSVDRFVYRARHRPRLNQETQYF,TGCAGCGTTGATCGGTTTGTGTACAGGGCCCGGCACCGACCCCGTCTTAACCAAGAGACCCAGTACTTC
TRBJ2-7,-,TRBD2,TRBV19,CASKIGLAPTYEQYF,TGTGCCAGTAAGATTGGACTAGCACCGACCTACGAGCAGTACTTC
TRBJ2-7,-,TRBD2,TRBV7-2,CASSPLAGETYEQYF,TGTGCCAGCAGCCCCCTAGCGGGAGAGACCTACGAGCAGTACTTC
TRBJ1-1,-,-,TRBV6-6,CASSPRETEAFF,TGTGCCAGCAGTCCCAGGGAAACTGAAGCTTTCTTT
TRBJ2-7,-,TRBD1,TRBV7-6,CASSSGQGYYEQYF,TGTGCCAGCAGCTCCGGACAGGGATACTACGAGCAGTACTTC
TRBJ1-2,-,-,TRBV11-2,CASSLEARGADYGYTF,TGTGCCAGCAGCTTAGAGGCTCGGGGGGCTGACTATGGCTACACCTTC
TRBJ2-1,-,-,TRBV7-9,CASSPHNGQFF,TGTGCCAGCAGCCCCCACAATGGGCAGTTCTTC
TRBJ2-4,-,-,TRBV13,CASSLGRGLAKNIQYF,TGTGCCAGCAGCTTAGGTCGGGGACTGGCCAAAAACATTCAGTACTTC
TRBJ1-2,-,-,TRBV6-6,CASSPRGTHSNYGYTF,TGTGCCAGCAGTCCCCGAGGGACACACTCCAACTATGGCTACACCTTC
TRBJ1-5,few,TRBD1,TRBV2,CASSVRTGRFQPQHF,TGTGCCAGCAGTGTTAGGACAGGGCGATTTCAGCCCCAGCATTTT
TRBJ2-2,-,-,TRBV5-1,CASKIGHTNTGELFF,TGCGCCAGTAAAATAGGACACACGAACACCGGGGAGCTGTTTTTT
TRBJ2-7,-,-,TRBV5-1,CASSLELSSYEQYF,TGCGCCAGCAGCCTCGAACTTAGCTCCTACGAGCAGTACTTC
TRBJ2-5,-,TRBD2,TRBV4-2,CASSQGGGQETQYF,TGTGCCAGCAGCCAAGGGGGGGGTCAAGAGACCCAGTACTTC